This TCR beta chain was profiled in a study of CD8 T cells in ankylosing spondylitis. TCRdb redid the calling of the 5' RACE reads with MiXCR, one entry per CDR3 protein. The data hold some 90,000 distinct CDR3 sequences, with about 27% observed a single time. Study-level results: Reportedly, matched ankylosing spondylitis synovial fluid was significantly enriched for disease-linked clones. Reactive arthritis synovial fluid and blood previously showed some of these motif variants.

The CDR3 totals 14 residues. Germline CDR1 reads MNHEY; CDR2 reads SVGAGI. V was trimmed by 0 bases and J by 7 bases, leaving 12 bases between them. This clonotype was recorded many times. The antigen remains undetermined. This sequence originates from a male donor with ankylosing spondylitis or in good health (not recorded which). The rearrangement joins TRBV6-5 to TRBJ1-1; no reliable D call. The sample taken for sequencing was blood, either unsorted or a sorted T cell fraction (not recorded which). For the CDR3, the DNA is TGTGCCAGCAGTTACTCAGGCAGCGTCCGTGAAGCTTTCTTT. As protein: CASSYSGSVREAFF.